Shown below are 7 T cell receptor beta chains from a single sample sequenced in a study of shared clonotypes between healthy human individuals. Data came from immunoSEQ multiplex PCR; TCRdb stores just in-frame clones and leaves some out. The table lists 750,000 to 1,000,000 clones, 92% of them singletons. Naive CD8 isolation took CD45RO-negative cells positively selected for CCR7 and excluded terminally differentiated effector memory CD45RA+ cells. The sample taken for sequencing was naive CD8+ T cells sorted from blood. The receptor source for this set is a man aged 25 to 40 in good health.

As regards this clone: Given a much more abundant clone one base away, this may be a read error. This same CDR3 is encoded by further DNA sequences in the sample. V usage is TRBV7-9 and J usage is TRBJ2-7; D is undetermined. This CDR3 is built from 11 residues. Germline V gene data show CDR1 as SEHNR and CDR2 as FQNEAQ (reference sequence). Between the trimmed V and J ends, which lost 5 bases and 0 bases, there was a span of 2 bases. The DNA for the CDR3 is TGTGCCAGCAGCCGCTCCTACGAGCAGTACTTC. This sequence encodes CASSRSYEQYF.

The rearrangement joins TRBV7-9 to TRBJ2-1; D might be TRBD1 or TRBD2, each matching 5 bases. This CDR3 is built from 14 residues. Germline CDR1 and CDR2: SEHNR and FQNEAQ (reference sequence). Trimming shortened V by 1 base and J by 8 bases, and 12 bases separated the two germline ends. In nucleotides, the CDR3 is TGTGCCAGCAGCTTAGGAGGGGCAAGGGATGAGCAGTTCTTC. This translates into CASSLGGARDEQFF. The variable domain in full, with the rest retrieved from reference TRBV7-9 and TRBJ2-1, is DTGVSQNPRHKITKRGQNVTFRCDPISEHNRLYWYRQTLGQGPEFLTYFQNEAQLEKSRLLSDRFSAERPKGSFSTLEIQRTEQGDSAMYLCASSLGGARDEQFFGPGTRLTVL.

This CDR3 reads CASSPGTSGNQETQYF. For the CDR3, the DNA is TGTGCCAGCAGCCCTGGAACTAGCGGAAACCAAGAGACCCAGTACTTC. The chain uses TRBV7-3 and TRBJ2-5, with 8 bases that match TRBD2. The V gene's germline CDR1 is SGHTA and CDR2 FQGTGA. After removal of 5 bases from V and 0 bases from J, the junction contained 8 bases not matched to a gene. This CDR3 has 16 amino acids.

This clone showed up just once. This chain joins TRBV6-6 and TRBJ2-1, with 8 bases that match TRBD1. J gave up 14 bases and V 5 bases, and 8 bases lay outside the gene matches. Germline CDR1 reads MNHNY; CDR2 reads SVGAGI (reference sequence). The CDR3 is 12 amino acids. Here the CDR3 DNA reads TGTGCCAGCAGTAACCCGGGACAGGCCGAGTTCTTC. Residues: CASSNPGQAEFF.

Comments on this clone: This sample includes further DNA sequences coding for the same CDR3. This rearrangement joins TRBV5-1 to TRBJ2-1; D is ambiguous. Trimming removed 0 bases at V and 3 bases at J, with 4 bases between. Germline CDR1 is SGHRS and CDR2 is YFSETQ. The CDR3 totals 13 residues. In DNA form, the CDR3 reads TGCGCCAGCAGCTTGGACAGCTACAATGAGCAGTTCTTC. Amino acids: CASSLDSYNEQFF.

The rearrangement links TRBV27 to TRBJ2-5; 7 nucleotides align to TRBD2. The germline CDR1 and CDR2 sequences are MNHEY and SMNVEV (reference sequence). V shed 5 bases, J shed 4 bases, and the junction held 1 base outside the gene matches. CDR3 length: 12 amino acids. CDR3 region: CASSPGGETQYF. CDR3 sequence (DNA): TGTGCCAGCAGTCCGGGAGGAGAGACCCAGTACTTC.

The chain has TRBV7-9 and TRBJ2-2; the D is unclear. Germline V gene lookup returns CDR1 SEHNR and CDR2 FQNEAQ (reference sequence). Trimming took 4 bases from V and 8 from J, leaving 23 bases between them. The CDR3 contains 17 residues. The CDR3 nucleotides read TGTGCCAGCAGCTCCCCTTGGGCGACCCCCCGGTCAGGGGAGCTGTTTTTT. This sequence encodes CASSSPWATPRSGELFF. Combining the CDR3 with reference TRBV7-9 and TRBJ2-2 gives the whole variable domain DTGVSQNPRHKITKRGQNVTFRCDPISEHNRLYWYRQTLGQGPEFLTYFQNEAQLEKSRLLSDRFSAERPKGSFSTLEIQRTEQGDSAMYLCASSSPWATPRSGELFFGEGSRLTVL.